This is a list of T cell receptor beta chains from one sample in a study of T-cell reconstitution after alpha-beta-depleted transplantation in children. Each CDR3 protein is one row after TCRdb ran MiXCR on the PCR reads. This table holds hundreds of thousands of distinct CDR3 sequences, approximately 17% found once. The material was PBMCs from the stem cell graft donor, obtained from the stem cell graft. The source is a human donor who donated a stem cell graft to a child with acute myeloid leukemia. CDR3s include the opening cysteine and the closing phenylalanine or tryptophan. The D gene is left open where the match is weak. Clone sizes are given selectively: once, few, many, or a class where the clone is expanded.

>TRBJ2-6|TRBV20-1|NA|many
CSAPKGAGANVLTF
TGCAGTGCTCCCAAGGGGGCTGGGGCCAACGTCCTGACTTTC
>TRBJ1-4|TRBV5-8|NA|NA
CASSLGLSMFNEKLFF
TGTGCCAGCAGCTTGGGTCTCTCCATGTTTAATGAAAAACTGTTTTTT
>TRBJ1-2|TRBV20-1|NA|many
CSPEHGYGYTF
TGCAGTCCAGAGCATGGCTATGGCTACACCTTC
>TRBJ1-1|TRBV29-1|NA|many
CSVISGIGTEAFF
TGCAGCGTTATATCGGGGATCGGCACTGAAGCTTTCTTT
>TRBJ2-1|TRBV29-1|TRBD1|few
CSAGTGTPYNEQFF
TGCAGCGCCGGGACAGGGACGCCCTACAATGAGCAGTTCTTC
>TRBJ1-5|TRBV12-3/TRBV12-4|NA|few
CASSPVWGNQPQHF
TGTGCCAGCAGTCCCGTATGGGGCAATCAGCCCCAGCATTTT
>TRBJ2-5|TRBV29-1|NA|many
CSVEARGETQYF
TGCAGCGTTGAGGCCCGGGGGGAGACCCAGTACTTC
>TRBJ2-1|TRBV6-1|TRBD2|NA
CASRPAGGRGNEQFF
TGTGCCAGCAGGCCGGCGGGAGGGAGGGGAAATGAGCAGTTCTTC
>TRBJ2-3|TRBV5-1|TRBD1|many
CASSLGQGAMNTQYF
TGCGCCAGCAGCTTGGGGCAGGGGGCGATGAATACGCAGTATTTT
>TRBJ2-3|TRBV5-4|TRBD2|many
CASSLLAGAPTDTQYF
TGTGCCAGCAGCTTACTAGCGGGGGCGCCCACAGATACGCAGTATTTT
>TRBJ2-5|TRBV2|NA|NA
CASSQMGETQYF
TGTGCCAGCAGTCAGATGGGTGAGACCCAGTACTTC
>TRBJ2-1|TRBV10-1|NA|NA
CASAALWGNEQFF
TGCGCCAGCGCTGCCCTTTGGGGGAATGAGCAGTTCTTC
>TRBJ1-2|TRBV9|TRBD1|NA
CASTKKPMPLDREVNYGYTF
TGTGCCAGCACCAAAAAACCTATGCCCCTGGACAGGGAGGTTAACTATGGCTACACCTTC
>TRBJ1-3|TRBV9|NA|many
CASSAANSGNTIYF
TGTGCCAGCAGCGCAGCAAACTCTGGAAACACCATATATTTT
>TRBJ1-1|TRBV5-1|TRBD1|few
CASSQPRTTGTNTEAFF
TGCGCCAGCAGCCAACCGAGGACGACAGGGACGAACACTGAAGCTTTCTTT
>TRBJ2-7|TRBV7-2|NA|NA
CASSLAPLGGREQYF
TGTGCCAGCAGCTTAGCGCCTTTGGGGGGTCGTGAGCAGTACTTC
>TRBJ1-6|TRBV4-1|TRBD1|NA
CASSRDRVDSPLHF
TGCGCCAGCAGCCGGGACAGGGTGGATTCACCCCTCCACTTT
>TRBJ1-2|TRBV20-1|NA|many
CSARPPTAYGYTF
TGCAGTGCTAGACCCCCGACGGCCTATGGCTACACCTTC
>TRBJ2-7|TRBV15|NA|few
CATSETLTGYYEQYF
TGTGCCACCAGCGAGACTTTGACAGGCTACTACGAGCAGTACTTC
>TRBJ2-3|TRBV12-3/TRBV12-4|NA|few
CASSVTQASTDTQYF
TGTGCCAGCAGTGTTACGCAGGCGAGCACAGATACGCAGTATTTT
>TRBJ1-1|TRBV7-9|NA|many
CASSLGAGVNTEAFF
TGTGCCAGCAGCTTAGGAGCAGGGGTGAACACTGAAGCTTTCTTT
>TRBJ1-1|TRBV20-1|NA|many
CSAISWGTEAFF
TGCAGTGCTATCTCCTGGGGCACTGAAGCTTTCTTT
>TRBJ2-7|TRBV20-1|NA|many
CSVQITREQYF
TGCAGTGTTCAGATAACTCGCGAGCAGTACTTC
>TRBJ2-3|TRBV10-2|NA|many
CASSEGGTQYF
TGCGCCAGCAGTGAAGGGGGTACGCAGTATTTT
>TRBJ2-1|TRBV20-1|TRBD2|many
CSAQPSRGVPRDEQFF
TGCAGTGCTCAGCCTTCGCGGGGGGTGCCACGGGATGAGCAGTTCTTC
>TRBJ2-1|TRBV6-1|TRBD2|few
CASSEPRAGVSYNEQFF
TGTGCCAGCAGTGAGCCTAGGGCGGGGGTTTCCTACAATGAGCAGTTCTTC
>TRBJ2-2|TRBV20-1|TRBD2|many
CSARSVAGDLNTGELFF
TGCAGTGCTAGAAGCGTCGCGGGGGACCTGAACACCGGGGAGCTGTTTTTT
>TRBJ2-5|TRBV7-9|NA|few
CASSLVFGGPEQETQYF
TGTGCCAGCAGCTTAGTGTTTGGGGGGCCGGAGCAAGAGACCCAGTACTTC
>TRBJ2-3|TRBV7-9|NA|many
CASSFPRGASLTDTQYF
TGTGCCAGCAGCTTCCCGAGGGGCGCCTCTCTCACAGATACGCAGTATTTT
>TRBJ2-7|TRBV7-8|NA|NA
CASSLILGFYEQYF
TGTGCCAGCAGCTTAATTTTAGGGTTCTACGAGCAGTACTTC
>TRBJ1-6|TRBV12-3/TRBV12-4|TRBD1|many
CASTMGQSGSPLHF
TGTGCCAGCACTATGGGACAGTCTGGTTCACCCCTCCACTTT
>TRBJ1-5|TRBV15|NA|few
CATSRDRTLAQHF
TGTGCCACCAGCAGGGACCGCACTTTGGCCCAGCATTTT
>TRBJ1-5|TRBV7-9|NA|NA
CASSPGASGQPQHF
TGTGCCAGCAGCCCCGGGGCCAGCGGTCAGCCCCAGCATTTT
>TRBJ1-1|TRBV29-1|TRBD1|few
CSVGLTGGGRTEAFF
TGCAGCGTCGGACTTACAGGGGGCGGCAGGACTGAAGCTTTCTTT
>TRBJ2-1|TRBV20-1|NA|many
CSARDRIPNEQFF
TGCAGTGCTAGAGATCGGATCCCTAATGAGCAGTTCTTC
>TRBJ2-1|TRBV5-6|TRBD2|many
CASRPGLAVYNEQFF
TGTGCCAGCAGGCCGGGACTAGCGGTTTACAATGAGCAGTTCTTC
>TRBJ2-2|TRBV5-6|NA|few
CASSWATGTGELFF
TGTGCCAGCAGCTGGGCAACAGGGACCGGGGAGCTGTTTTTT
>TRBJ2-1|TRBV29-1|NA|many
CSAKGTAVYNEQFF
TGCAGCGCCAAAGGGACCGCCGTCTACAATGAGCAGTTCTTC
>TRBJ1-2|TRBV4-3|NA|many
CASSQVGLQKNYGYTF
TGCGCCAGCAGCCAAGTAGGGTTACAGAAAAACTATGGCTACACCTTC
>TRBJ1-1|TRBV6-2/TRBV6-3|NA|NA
CASSYGIRVPDTEAFF
TGTGCCAGCAGTTACGGGATAAGGGTGCCGGACACTGAAGCTTTCTTT
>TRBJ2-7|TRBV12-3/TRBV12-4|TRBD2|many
CASSKEAGTTYEQYF
TGTGCCAGCAGCAAGGAAGCGGGGACCACCTACGAGCAGTACTTC
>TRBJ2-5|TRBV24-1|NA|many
CATSDQTATQYF
TGTGCCACCAGTGATCAAACGGCGACCCAGTACTTC
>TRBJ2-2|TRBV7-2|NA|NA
CASSSDPASPGELFF
TGTGCCAGCAGCTCCGACCCGGCCAGCCCCGGGGAGCTGTTTTTT
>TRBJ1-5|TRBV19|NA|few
CAKRPRGNQPQHF
TGTGCCAAAAGGCCCCGAGGGAATCAGCCCCAGCATTTT
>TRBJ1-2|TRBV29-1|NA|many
CSVEEGPYGYTF
TGCAGCGTTGAAGAGGGCCCTTATGGCTACACCTTC
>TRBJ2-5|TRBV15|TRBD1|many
CATSQGDKETQYF
TGTGCCACCAGCCAGGGGGACAAAGAGACCCAGTACTTC
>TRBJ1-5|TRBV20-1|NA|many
CSAWEGDGNQPQHF
TGCAGTGCCTGGGAGGGCGATGGCAATCAGCCCCAGCATTTT
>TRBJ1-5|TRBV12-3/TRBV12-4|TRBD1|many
CASSPRTGILWPQHF
TGTGCCAGCAGCCCCCGGACAGGGATCTTGTGGCCCCAGCATTTT
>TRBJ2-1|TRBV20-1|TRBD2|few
CSASLPLAGVNEQFF
TGCAGTGCTAGTCTTCCTCTAGCGGGGGTCAATGAGCAGTTCTTC
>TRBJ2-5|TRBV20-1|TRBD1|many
CSAKDRGPQETQYF
TGCAGTGCGAAAGACAGGGGGCCCCAAGAGACCCAGTACTTC
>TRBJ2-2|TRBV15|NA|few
CATSRVRTNTGELFF
TGTGCCACCAGCAGAGTCAGGACTAACACCGGGGAGCTGTTTTTT